The subject of this entry is one TCR beta chain. These data belong to a study of blood T cell repertoires in COVID-19. Across the study: The analysed material was cDNA or gDNA that came from T cells, B-cell-depleted T cells, or PBMCs.

Assay: immunoSEQ multiplex PCR; the TCRdb copy retains only in-frame clones and omits some. The sample has 230,000 or so clones; roughly 90% are singletons. The V end was cut by 1 base, the J end by 5 bases, with 6 bases between. Germline CDR1 LNHDA, CDR2 SQIVND (reference sequence). The CDR3 runs 12 residues. V is TRBV19 and J is TRBJ2-7; D gene ambiguous. Sequencing was carried out using PBMCs or T cells enriched from blood (not recorded which). This receptor was obtained from a woman aged 25 to 45 who had recovered from COVID-19. The CDR3 is CASSIGNDEQYF. The CDR3 coding sequence is TGTGCCAGTAGTATAGGTAATGACGAGCAGTACTTC.